This TCR beta chain is from a study of CD8+ T cells in alopecia areata. About this clone: Its specificity is not known.

Treatment specified: oral pan-JAK inhibitor, 5-10 mg twice daily. As the sequencing template, cDNA was produced by extracting RNA and reverse transcribing it. Clones were sequenced by immunoSEQ multiplex PCR, and TCRdb holds only the in-frame ones, with some missing. The table includes roughly 190,000 clones, more than 55% detected once. Study outcomes and limitations: Researchers report lesional scalp, most notably alopecia totalis/universalis, outstripped normal scalp in clonality. Patients showed less clear TCR sequence sharing than mice, possibly partly because of HLA diversity.

Germline V CDR1 and CDR2: GTSNPN, SVGIG (reference sequence). V was shortened by 7 bases and J by 8 bases, with 14 bases between the two germline ends. This CDR3 spans 11 amino acids. The rearrangement uses TRBV30 and TRBJ1-1; possibly TRBD1 for D (5 bases). The sample here was CD4+ T cells sorted from blood, taken around week 50, from a patient treated with tofacitinib. This receptor was taken from a human donor with alopecia areata. As DNA, the CDR3 is TGTGCCTTTAACGGGGCCGTAGAAGCTTTCTTT. Its protein is CAFNGAVEAFF.